This T cell receptor beta chain was profiled in a study of shared clonotypes between healthy human individuals. Study-wide results and caveats: Investigators collected only blood, and repertoires in tissues likely differ.

As regards this clone: Its antigen is unidentified.

Trimming took 3 bases from V and 0 from J; bases not matched to a gene: 3. The CDR3 sequence is 17 residues long. Per the germline V gene, CDR1 is KGHSH and CDR2 is LQKENI. Deep level was the assay's run setting. Each subset's genomic DNA was split evenly across several immunoSEQ plates. Sequencing was performed with immunoSEQ multiplex PCR; in TCRdb, only in-frame clones are kept and a portion is missing. The sample carries approximately 470,000 clones, about 85% recorded once. Sequenced input: PBMCs. The genes are TRBV18 and TRBJ2-6, with 9 bases aligning to TRBD1. The receptor was isolated from a woman aged 40 to 50 in good health. Some clones in this sample may be carry-over from other donors' samples. CDR3 residues: CASSPGQGTSGANVLTF. In DNA, the CDR3 is TGTGCCAGCTCACCTGGACAGGGGACCTCTGGGGCCAACGTCCTGACTTTC.